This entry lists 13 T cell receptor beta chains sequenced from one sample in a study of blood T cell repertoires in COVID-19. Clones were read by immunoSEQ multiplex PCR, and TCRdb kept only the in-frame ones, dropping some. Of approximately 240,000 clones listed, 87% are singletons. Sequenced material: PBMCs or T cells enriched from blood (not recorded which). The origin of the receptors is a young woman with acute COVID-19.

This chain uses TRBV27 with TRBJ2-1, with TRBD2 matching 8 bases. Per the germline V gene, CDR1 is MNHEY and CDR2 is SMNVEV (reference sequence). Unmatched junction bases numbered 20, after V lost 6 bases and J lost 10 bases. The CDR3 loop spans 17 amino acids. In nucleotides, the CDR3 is TGTGCCAGCAGGGGGGATGGTGGGCGGGGGGACTCGGAGGAGCAGTTCTTC. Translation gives CASRGDGGRGDSEEQFF.

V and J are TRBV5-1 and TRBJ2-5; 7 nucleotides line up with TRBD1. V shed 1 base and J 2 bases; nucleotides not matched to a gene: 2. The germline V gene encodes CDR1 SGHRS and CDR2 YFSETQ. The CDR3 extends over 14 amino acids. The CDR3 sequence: CASSLWGQQETQYF. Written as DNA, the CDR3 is TGCGCCAGCAGCTTGTGGGGACAGCAAGAGACCCAGTACTTC.

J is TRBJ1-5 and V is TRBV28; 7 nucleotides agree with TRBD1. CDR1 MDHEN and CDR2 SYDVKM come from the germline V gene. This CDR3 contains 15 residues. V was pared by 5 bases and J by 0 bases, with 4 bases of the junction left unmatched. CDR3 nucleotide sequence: TGTGCCAGCAGTGGGGGGACAGCTAGCAATCAGCCCCAGCATTTT. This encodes CASSGGTASNQPQHF.

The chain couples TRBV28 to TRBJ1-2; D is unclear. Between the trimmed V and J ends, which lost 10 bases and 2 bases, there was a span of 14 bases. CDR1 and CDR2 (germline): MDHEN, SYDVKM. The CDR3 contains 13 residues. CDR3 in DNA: TGTGCCACCGCAACCGCGGGCAACTATGGCTACACCTTC. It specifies CATATAGNYGYTF.

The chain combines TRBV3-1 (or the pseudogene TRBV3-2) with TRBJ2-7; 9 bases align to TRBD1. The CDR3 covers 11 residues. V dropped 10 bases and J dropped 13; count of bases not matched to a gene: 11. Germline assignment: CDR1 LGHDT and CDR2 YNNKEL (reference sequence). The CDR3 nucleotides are TGTGCCACCACAGGGGACAGGGACCTTTACTTC. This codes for CATTGDRDLYF.

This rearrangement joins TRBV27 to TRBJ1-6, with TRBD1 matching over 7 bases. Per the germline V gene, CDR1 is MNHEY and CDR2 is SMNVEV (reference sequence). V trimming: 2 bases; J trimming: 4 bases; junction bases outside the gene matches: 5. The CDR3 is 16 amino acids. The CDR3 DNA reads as TGTGCCAGCAGTTTAGTAGGGGGCCTTTATAATTCACCCCTCCACTTT. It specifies CASSLVGGLYNSPLHF.

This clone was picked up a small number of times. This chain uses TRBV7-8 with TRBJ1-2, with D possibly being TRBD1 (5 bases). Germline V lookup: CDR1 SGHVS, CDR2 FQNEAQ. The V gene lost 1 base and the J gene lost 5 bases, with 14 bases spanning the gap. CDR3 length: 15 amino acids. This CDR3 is CASSLDRRELYGYTF. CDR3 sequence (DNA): TGTGCCAGCAGCTTAGACCGCAGGGAACTGTATGGCTACACCTTC.

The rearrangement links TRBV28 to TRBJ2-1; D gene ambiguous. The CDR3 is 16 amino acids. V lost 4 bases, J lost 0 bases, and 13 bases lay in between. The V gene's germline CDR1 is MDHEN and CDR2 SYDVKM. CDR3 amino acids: CASSSGGESSYNEQFF. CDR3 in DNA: TGTGCCAGCAGTTCGGGTGGCGAAAGCTCCTACAATGAGCAGTTCTTC.

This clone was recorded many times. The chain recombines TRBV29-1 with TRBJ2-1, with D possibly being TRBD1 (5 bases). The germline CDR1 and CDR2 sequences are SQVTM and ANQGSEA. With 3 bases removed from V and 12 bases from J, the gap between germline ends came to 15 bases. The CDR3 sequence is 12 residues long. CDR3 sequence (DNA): TGCAGCGTTGATAGTCCCAGGGAAGGGCAGTTCTTC. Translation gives CSVDSPREGQFF.

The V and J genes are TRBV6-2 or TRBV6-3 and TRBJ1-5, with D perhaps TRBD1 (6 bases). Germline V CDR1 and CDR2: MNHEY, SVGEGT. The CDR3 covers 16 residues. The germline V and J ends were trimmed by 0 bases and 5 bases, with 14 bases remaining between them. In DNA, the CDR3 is TGTGCCAGCAGTTACTCGGCAGGGGTAGGTTATCAGCCCCAGCATTTT. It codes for CASSYSAGVGYQPQHF.

The CDR3 nucleotides are TGTGCCAGCAGCCCTCGGGCTAGCGGGGGGGCTAAAGATACGCAGTATTTT. This encodes CASSPRASGGAKDTQYF. The V call is TRBV5-4, the J call TRBJ2-3, with TRBD2 identical over 12 bases. From germline, CDR1 is SGHNT and CDR2 YYREEE (reference sequence). V shed 4 bases, J shed 5 bases, and the junction held 11 bases outside the gene matches. The CDR3 has 17 amino acids. Full variable domain (remainder filled in from reference TRBV5-4 and TRBJ2-3): ETGVTQSPTHLIKTRGQQVTLRCSSQSGHNTVSWYQQALGQGPQFIFQYYREEENGRGNFPPRFSGLQFPNYSSELNVNALELDDSALYLCASSPRASGGAKDTQYFGPGTRLTVL.

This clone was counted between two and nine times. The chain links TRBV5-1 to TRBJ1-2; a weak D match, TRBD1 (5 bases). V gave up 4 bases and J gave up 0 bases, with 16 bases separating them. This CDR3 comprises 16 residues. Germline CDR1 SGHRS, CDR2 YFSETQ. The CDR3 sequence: CASSTGRETANYGYTF. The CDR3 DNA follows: TGCGCCAGCAGCACAGGACGGGAGACGGCTAACTATGGCTACACCTTC.

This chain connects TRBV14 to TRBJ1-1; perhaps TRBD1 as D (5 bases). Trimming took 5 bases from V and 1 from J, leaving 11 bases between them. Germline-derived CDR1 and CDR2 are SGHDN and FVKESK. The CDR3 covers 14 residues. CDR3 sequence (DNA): TGTGCCAGCAGCTCGAGGACAACGAACACTGAAGCTTTCTTT. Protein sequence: CASSSRTTNTEAFF.